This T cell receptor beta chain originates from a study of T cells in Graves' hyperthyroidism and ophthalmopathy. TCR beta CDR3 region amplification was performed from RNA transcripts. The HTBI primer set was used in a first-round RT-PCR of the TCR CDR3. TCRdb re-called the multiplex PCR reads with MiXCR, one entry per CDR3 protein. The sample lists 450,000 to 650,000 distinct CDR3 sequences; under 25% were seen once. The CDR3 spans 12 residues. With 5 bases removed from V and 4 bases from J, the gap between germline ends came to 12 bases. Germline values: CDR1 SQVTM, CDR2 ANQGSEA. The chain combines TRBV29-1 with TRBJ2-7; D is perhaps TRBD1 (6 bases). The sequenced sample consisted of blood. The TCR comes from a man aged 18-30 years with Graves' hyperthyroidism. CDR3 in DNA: TGCAGCGTTCGGACAGATCGGTACGAGCAGTACTTC. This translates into CSVRTDRYEQYF.